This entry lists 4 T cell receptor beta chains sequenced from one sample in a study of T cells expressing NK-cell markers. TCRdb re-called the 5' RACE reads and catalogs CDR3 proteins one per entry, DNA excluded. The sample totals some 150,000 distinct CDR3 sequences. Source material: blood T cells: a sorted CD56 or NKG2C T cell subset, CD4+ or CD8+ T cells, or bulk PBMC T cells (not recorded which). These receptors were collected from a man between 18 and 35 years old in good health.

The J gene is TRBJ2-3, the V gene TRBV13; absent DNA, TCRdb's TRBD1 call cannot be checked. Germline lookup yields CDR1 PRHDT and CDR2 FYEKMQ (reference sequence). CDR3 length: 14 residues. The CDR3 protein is CASSPVGGRDTQYF.

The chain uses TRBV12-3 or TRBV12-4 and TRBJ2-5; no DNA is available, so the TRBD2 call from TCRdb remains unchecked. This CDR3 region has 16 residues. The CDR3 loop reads CASSSPTSGGGETQYF.

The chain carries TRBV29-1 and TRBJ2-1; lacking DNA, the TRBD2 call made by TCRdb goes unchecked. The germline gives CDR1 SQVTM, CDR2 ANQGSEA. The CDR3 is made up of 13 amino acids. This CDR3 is CSVNREDPNEQFF.

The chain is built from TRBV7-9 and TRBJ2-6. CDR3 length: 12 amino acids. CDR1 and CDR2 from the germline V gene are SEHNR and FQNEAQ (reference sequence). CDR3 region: CLLLSGANVLTF.